This T cell receptor beta chain comes out of a study of beta chain features in type 1 diabetes. Study results and limitations: PCR might favor shorter templates, but any such skew would affect patients and controls equally. Any HLA type influence on TCRB rearrangement was left unresolved here.

Sorting based on CD45RO/CCR7/CD25/CD127/CD95/CD27 separated CD4+ naive, central memory, regulatory and stem cell-like memory cells. Reverse transcribing all isolated RNA meant expressed TCRB transcripts were sequenced. Method: immunoSEQ multiplex PCR; TCRdb's copy keeps in-frame clones and lacks some. The repertoire holds about 300,000 clones, with 8% as singletons. CDR1 SGHAT and CDR2 FQDESV come from the germline V gene (reference sequence). V was pared by 5 bases and J by 5 bases, with 9 bases of the junction left unmatched. This CDR3 region has 15 residues. In the case of this clone: What it recognizes is unknown.

The clonotype was recovered from a woman aged 18 to 35 in good health. The rearrangement joins TRBV11-1 to TRBJ2-3, with 8 nucleotides matching TRBD2. Sample: central memory CD4+ T cells from blood. Written as DNA, the CDR3 is TGTGCCAGCAGCCACGAGCAACGGGGGGGAGATACGCAGTATTTT. Its translation: CASSHEQRGGDTQYF.